This T cell receptor beta chain comes out of a study of T cell changes during pregnancy in multiple sclerosis. Germline CDR1 is SGHKS and CDR2 is YYEKEE (reference sequence). This CDR3 contains 16 residues. Trimming took off 0 bases at V and 0 bases at J, with 12 bases between the two ends. The count of this clone is one. This table comes from immunoSEQ multiplex PCR, and its TCRdb copy is limited to in-frame clones, with some not included. The data show more than 95,000 clones, under 95% seen once. This clonotype originated in a female donor with multiple sclerosis, enrolled in a pregnancy study. The sample was peripheral blood, taken after pregnancy. V usage is TRBV5-5 and J usage is TRBJ1-1, with D tentatively TRBD1 (5 bases). The CDR3 DNA is TGTGCCAGCAGCTTGGCTGGGGGGAACATGAACACTGAAGCTTTCTTT. Its protein is CASSLAGGNMNTEAFF.